This T cell receptor beta chain was found in a study of blood T cell repertoires in COVID-19. Study summary: The United States, Italy and Spain supplied acute and convalescent COVID-19 samples.

The CDR3 length is 16 residues. Between the trimmed V and J ends, which lost 4 bases and 0 bases, there was a span of 16 bases. The V gene's germline CDR1 is SGHNT and CDR2 YYREEE (reference sequence). Here immunoSEQ multiplex PCR was the method, and the copy in TCRdb shows in-frame clones only, minus some. The table records about 350,000 clones, roughly 87% of them present only once. This clone was counted a single time. Enrolled during active infection, Seattle patients were then followed longitudinally. The sample comprised peripheral blood. The sequence was collected from a woman aged 55-69 years with COVID-19, enrolled during active disease. The V gene is TRBV5-4, the J gene TRBJ1-1; D might be TRBD1 (5 bases). The CDR3 sequence: CASSGGGTHMNTEAFF. The CDR3 DNA reads TGTGCCAGCAGCGGGGGGGGTACCCATATGAACACTGAAGCTTTCTTT. Full variable domain (missing parts from reference TRBV5-4 and TRBJ1-1): ETGVTQSPTHLIKTRGQQVTLRCSSQSGHNTVSWYQQALGQGPQFIFQYYREEENGRGNFPPRFSGLQFPNYSSELNVNALELDDSALYLCASSGGGTHMNTEAFFGQGTRLTVV.